This T cell receptor beta chain was identified during a study of regulatory T cells in long-lasting Graves disease. Time point indicated: persistent/refractory GD, antithyroid drugs over 5 years with positive TRAb. Extracted RNA from PBMCs served as the source of the TCR library. Arm-PCR of CDR3 regions and iRepertoire HTBI primers were used to build TCR beta libraries. TCRdb analysed the multiplex PCR reads with MiXCR anew, one entry per CDR3 protein. The sample carries more than 350,000 distinct CDR3 sequences, roughly a fifth recorded once. Per germline, CDR1 MNHNS and CDR2 SASEGT. Trimming removed 6 bases from V and 2 bases from J, with 19 bases in between. There are 16 residues in the CDR3.

The receptor was derived from a female donor with Graves disease. The input for sequencing was peripheral blood mononuclear cells (PBMCs), taken when the disease was refractory, from a patient treated with antithyroid drugs. This chain links TRBV6-1 with TRBJ2-5; D might be TRBD1 (5 bases). The CDR3 here is CASSPPTGHSQETQYF. The DNA of the CDR3 is TGTGCCAGCAGCCCTCCTACAGGCCACTCTCAAGAGACCCAGTACTTC.